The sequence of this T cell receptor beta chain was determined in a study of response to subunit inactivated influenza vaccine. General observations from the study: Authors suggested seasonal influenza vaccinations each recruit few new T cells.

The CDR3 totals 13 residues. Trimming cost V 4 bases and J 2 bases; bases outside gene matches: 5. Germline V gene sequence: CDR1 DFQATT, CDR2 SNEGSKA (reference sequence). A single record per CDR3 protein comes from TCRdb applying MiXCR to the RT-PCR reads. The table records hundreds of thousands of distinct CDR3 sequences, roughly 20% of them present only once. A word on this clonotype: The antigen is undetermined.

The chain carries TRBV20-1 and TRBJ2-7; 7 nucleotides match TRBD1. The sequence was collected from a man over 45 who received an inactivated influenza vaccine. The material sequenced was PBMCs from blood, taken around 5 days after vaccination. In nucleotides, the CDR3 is TGCAGTGCTATAACAGGGGCCACCTACGAGCAGTACTTC. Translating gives CSAITGATYEQYF.